These 12 T cell receptor beta chains were all obtained from the same sample, sequenced in a study of beta chain features in type 1 diabetes. The isolated RNA, all of it, was reverse transcribed, so expressed TCRB transcripts were what got sequenced. The assay was immunoSEQ multiplex PCR, and TCRdb's table has in-frame clones only and misses some. The sample carries 400,000 to 600,000 clones, about 32% recorded once. Sequences were obtained from naive CD4+ T cells from blood. Every receptor here comes from a man aged 18 to 30 in good health.

This clone was seen a handful of times. The chain joins TRBV30 to TRBJ2-1; TRBD2 agrees at 11 bases. The junction had 23 bases not matched to a gene; V was cut back by 6 bases and J by 4 bases. Germline CDR1 is GTSNPN and CDR2 is SVGIG (reference sequence). The length of the CDR3 is 20 residues. This CDR3 is CACQGRAGYLGTSGYNEQFF. The CDR3 DNA reads as TGTGCCTGCCAGGGGAGGGCAGGGTATCTCGGGACTAGCGGTTACAATGAGCAGTTCTTC.

The chain recombines TRBV7-2 with TRBJ2-3; D is uncertain. The CDR3 totals 12 residues. Trimming cost V 3 bases and J 5 bases, with 6 bases left between them. Germline V gene sequence: CDR1 SGHTA, CDR2 FQGNSA. The CDR3 nucleotides are TGTGCCAGCAGCTTCCGAGGAGATACGCAGTATTTT. It specifies CASSFRGDTQYF.

In this sample, this clone turned up a few times. The chain has TRBV7-3 and TRBJ2-6; no reliable D call. Trimming stripped 1 base from V and 3 bases from J, with 10 bases between. Germline V CDR1 and CDR2: SGHTA, FQGTGA. This CDR3 has 16 residues. The chain's CDR3 is CASSLITVRGANVLTF. CDR3 DNA: TGTGCCAGCAGCTTAATAACAGTCCGTGGGGCCAACGTCCTGACTTTC.

The genes are TRBV4-2 and TRBJ2-3; tentative D call: TRBD2 (6 bases). V gave up 4 bases and J gave up 3 bases, with 17 bases separating them. CDR3 size: 16 residues. Germline V gives CDR1 LGHNA, CDR2 YNFKEQ. The CDR3 nucleotides are TGTGCCAGCAGCCTGGGAACAACTAGCACGACAGATACGCAGTATTTT. Its protein product is CASSLGTTSTTDTQYF.

A few counts support this clone. The chain employs TRBV4-3 and TRBJ2-7, with TRBD2 as a possible D gene (5 bases). CDR3 length: 16 amino acids. Germline CDR1 is LGHNA and CDR2 is YSLEER. Between the trimmed V and J ends, which lost 4 bases and 0 bases, there was a span of 16 bases. DNA of the CDR3: TGCGCCAGCAGCCTTTCTCAGGAGGATAACTCCTACGAGCAGTACTTC. Translating it yields CASSLSQEDNSYEQYF.

The V call is TRBV15, the J call TRBJ2-6; maybe TRBD1 (6 bases). V was shortened by 2 bases and J by 2 bases, with 7 bases between the two germline ends. Germline CDR1 LNHNV, CDR2 YYDKDF (reference sequence). The CDR3 is made up of 15 amino acids. CDR3 amino acids: CATSRPGAGANVLTF. CDR3 bases: TGTGCCACCAGCAGACCAGGGGCTGGGGCCAACGTCCTGACTTTC.

This clone has only a few counts. This sequence joins TRBV2 and TRBJ2-1; 8 bases map to TRBD1. The CDR3 extends over 12 amino acids. Trimming at V came to 10 bases and at J to 3 bases, leaving 2 bases not matched to a gene. CDR1 SNHLY and CDR2 FYNNEI come from the germline V gene. The CDR3 DNA sequence: TGTGCCATAGGACAGGGCTACAATGAGCAGTTCTTC. Protein product: CAIGQGYNEQFF.

This clone has a handful of counts. The chain couples TRBV2 to TRBJ2-5; TRBD1 matches at 9 bases. The CDR3 extends over 15 amino acids. The ends lost 3 bases at V and 4 bases at J; junction bases unmatched: 6. Looked up from germline, CDR1 is SNHLY and CDR2 is FYNNEI. This CDR3 is CASSEMGQGLETQYF. In DNA form, the CDR3 reads TGTGCCAGCAGTGAGATGGGACAGGGTTTAGAGACCCAGTACTTC.

J is TRBJ2-2 and V is TRBV30, with TRBD1 matching over 8 bases. Germline V gives CDR1 GTSNPN, CDR2 SVGIG (reference sequence). Trimming at V came to 5 bases and at J to 5 bases, leaving 10 bases not matched to a gene. The CDR3 is made up of 15 amino acids. CDR3 DNA: TGTGCCTGGGTAGGACAGGGCGTTAGGACCGGGGAGCTGTTTTTT. This gives the protein CAWVGQGVRTGELFF.

CDR3 loop: CASSLQGFNYGYTF. The CDR3 coding sequence is TGTGCCAGCAGCTTACAGGGTTTTAACTATGGCTACACCTTC. V gene TRBV2 combines with J gene TRBJ1-2, with D perhaps TRBD1 (6 bases). The ends were cut back, 6 bases at V and 1 base at J, with 12 bases in the middle. The CDR3 length is 14 residues. Per germline, CDR1 SNHLY and CDR2 FYNNEI.

This clone occurred a few times. The V call is TRBV30, the J call TRBJ1-2; maybe TRBD1 (5 bases). V lost 0 bases, J lost 5 bases, and 13 bases lay in between. This CDR3 region has 14 residues. Germline V lookup: CDR1 GTSNPN, CDR2 SVGIG (reference sequence). The CDR3 nucleotides read TGTGCCTGGAGTGTACAGGTGGGACCTTATGGCTACACCTTC. Its protein is CAWSVQVGPYGYTF.

The chain recombines TRBV30 with TRBJ1-2; D may be TRBD1 (6 bases). The V gene lost 1 base and the J gene lost 3 bases, with 18 bases spanning the gap. The germline gives CDR1 GTSNPN, CDR2 SVGIG (reference sequence). This CDR3 is 16 amino acids long. CDR3 sequence: CAWSARLQGGDYGYTF. CDR3 nucleotide sequence: TGTGCCTGGAGTGCAAGGCTACAGGGAGGGGACTATGGCTACACCTTC.